Listed below are T cell receptor beta chains from one sample, sequenced in a study of spatial heterogeneity in lung cancer. TCRdb passed the 5' RACE reads through MiXCR, listing each CDR3 protein once. Of tens of thousands of distinct CDR3 sequences in the sample, about 10% were seen once. The specimen comprised PBMCs, sampled at follow-up. These receptors were taken from a female donor with early-stage non-small cell lung cancer. Each CDR3 is given with its conserved first and last residue. The D gene is left open where the match is weak. Only some rows state a clone size, as once, few, many or a class for expanded clones.

clone_size	d_call	j_call	v_call	cdr3_nt	cdr3_aa
NA	NA	TRBJ2-3	TRBV5-8	TGTGCCAGCAGCTATTACCCACGACCCGGTGGCGGCACAGATACGCAGTATTTT	CASSYYPRPGGGTDTQYF
many	TRBD1	TRBJ1-1	TRBV28	TGTGCCAGCAGTTTATGGGACAGGAGACGCGACACTGAAGCTTTCTTT	CASSLWDRRRDTEAFF
many	NA	TRBJ2-7	TRBV29-1	TGCAGCGTTGGGCAGGGAGTTTACGAGCAGTACTTC	CSVGQGVYEQYF
many	NA	TRBJ2-2	TRBV11-3	TGTGCCAGCAGCTTAGGAGAGGACTCGGGGACCGGGGAGCTGTTTTTT	CASSLGEDSGTGELFF
few	TRBD1	TRBJ2-3	TRBV24-1	TGTGCCACCAGTGATTTAATACGGGGAGGGACAGGGTGGACAGATACGCAGTATTTT	CATSDLIRGGTGWTDTQYF
many	TRBD2	TRBJ2-5	TRBV13	TGTGCCAGCAGCCCACCAGGGGTAGCGGGGAAAGAGACCCAGTACTTC	CASSPPGVAGKETQYF
NA	NA	TRBJ1-1	TRBV6-2/TRBV6-3	TGTGCCAGCAGATCCCATGGACATTTCGGAGCTTTCTTT	CASRSHGHFGAFF
NA	NA	TRBJ1-5	TRBV9	TGTGCCAGCGGGACTTTAAATCAGCCCCAGCATTTT	CASGTLNQPQHF
NA	NA	TRBJ2-5	TRBV12-3/TRBV12-4	TGTGCCAGCAGTTTAGTGGGAGTTGGGGAGACCCAGTACTTC	CASSLVGVGETQYF
many	NA	TRBJ2-6	TRBV7-2	TGTGCCAGCAGCGGAACGCTTTCTGGGGCCAACGTCCTGACTTTC	CASSGTLSGANVLTF
many	NA	TRBJ2-1	TRBV28	TGTGCCAGCAGTCCTCTCGGACTCCTCGGGGGAGATGAGCAGTTCTTC	CASSPLGLLGGDEQFF
many	NA	TRBJ2-2	TRBV19	TGTGCCAGTAGTGCCAACCCAACCTCGAACACCGGGGAGCTGTTTTTT	CASSANPTSNTGELFF
many	NA	TRBJ2-3	TRBV5-1	TGCGCCAGCAGCTCCGACTACGGAAAAGATACGCAGTATTTT	CASSSDYGKDTQYF
many	TRBD1	TRBJ2-7	TRBV29-1	TGCAGCGTCGAAGGGGACAGGTCCTACGAGCAGTACTTC	CSVEGDRSYEQYF
NA	TRBD1	TRBJ1-6	TRBV5-1	TGCGCCAGCAGCCGGGATGGACAGGGGAATAATTCACCCCTCCACTTT	CASSRDGQGNNSPLHF
many	NA	TRBJ2-7	TRBV12-3/TRBV12-4	TGTGCCAGCAGCCTCGGCGGCGGACGGTACGAGCAGTACTTC	CASSLGGGRYEQYF
NA	NA	TRBJ1-5	TRBV15	TGTGCCACCAGCAGCCGGACAAGCCCTAGCAATCAGCCCCAGCATTTT	CATSSRTSPSNQPQHF
many	TRBD1	TRBJ1-5	TRBV7-7	TGTGCTAGCAGTCCCCGGGACAGGTTTTCCAATCAGCCCCAGCATTTT	CASSPRDRFSNQPQHF
many	NA	TRBJ2-7	TRBV9	TGTGCCAGCAGCGCCCTAGCTGAGACCTACGAGCAGTACTTC	CASSALAETYEQYF
many	NA	TRBJ2-1	TRBV5-1	TGCGCCAGCAGCCTCGGGGCGACGAATGAGCAGTTCTTC	CASSLGATNEQFF
few	TRBD1	TRBJ1-5	TRBV2	TGTGCCAGCAGTGAAGTGTGGACAGGGGGCGTTCAGCCCCAGCATTTT	CASSEVWTGGVQPQHF
many	NA	TRBJ1-3	TRBV14	TGTGCCAGCAGCCAAGATCACAGGGCTGGAAACACCATATATTTT	CASSQDHRAGNTIYF
few	NA	TRBJ2-1	TRBV12-3/TRBV12-4	TGTGCCAGCCCAAGGAATGAGCAGTTCTTC	CASPRNEQFF
NA	NA	TRBJ2-2	TRBV7-9	TGTGCCAGCAGCCCGGGCCGGGGTCGACTCGGGGAGCTGTTTTTT	CASSPGRGRLGELFF
NA	NA	TRBJ1-2	TRBV7-9	TGTGCCAGCAGCTTAGCCCTATATGGCTACACCTTC	CASSLALYGYTF
once	TRBD1	TRBJ1-5	TRBV10-3	TGTGCCATCAGGCGGACAGGGGGCGCAGATACGCAGCATTTT	CAIRRTGGADTQHF
many	NA	TRBJ2-2	TRBV7-8	TGTGCCAGCAGCTTCCCCCGACAGAGCCCGAACACCGGGGAGCTGTTTTTT	CASSFPRQSPNTGELFF
NA	NA	TRBJ2-3	TRBV5-1	TGCGCCAGCAAGGACGGTCAGAACACAGATACGCAGTATTTT	CASKDGQNTDTQYF
few	TRBD1	TRBJ1-4	TRBV29-1	TGCAGCGTTTCCGGGACAGGGGAAAAACTGTTTTTT	CSVSGTGEKLFF
many	NA	TRBJ1-1	TRBV25-1	TGTGCCAGCAGTGACAGGCTGGCAGCTTTCTTT	CASSDRLAAFF
many	TRBD1	TRBJ2-2	TRBV6-5	TGTGCCAGCAGGAGGGACAGGGGAGTGACCGGGGAGCTGTTTTTT	CASRRDRGVTGELFF
NA	NA	TRBJ2-5	TRBV5-4	TGTGCCAGCAGCTCTGAGACTAGTGAAGAGACCCAGTACTTC	CASSSETSEETQYF
few	TRBD1	TRBJ1-2	TRBV6-5	TGTGCCAGCAGTTACTCGAGGACAGGGGGCATAGCTTATGGCTACACCTTC	CASSYSRTGGIAYGYTF
many	NA	TRBJ1-3	TRBV29-1	TGCAGCGTTCATTCCGGTGACAGACCTGGAAACACCATATATTTT	CSVHSGDRPGNTIYF
many	TRBD2	TRBJ2-2	TRBV7-2	TGTGCCGGACGCCCGGGGGGTCCCACCGGGGAGCTGTTTTTT	CAGRPGGPTGELFF
NA	NA	TRBJ2-7	TRBV3-1	TGTGCCAGCAGCCAAGGGGGAGTAGGCGAGCAGTACTTC	CASSQGGVGEQYF
many	TRBD2	TRBJ2-1	TRBV4-3	TGCGCCAGCAGCCAAGAACGACTAGCTGGCGGAGAGTGGGAGCAGTTCTTC	CASSQERLAGGEWEQFF
NA	NA	TRBJ2-7	TRBV28	TGTGCCAGCAGCACCCTGAGGGCTATCAAAACCGAGCAGTACTTC	CASSTLRAIKTEQYF
many	NA	TRBJ2-2	TRBV7-8	TGTGCCAGCAGAGGGGAGGGGGGCACCGGGGAGCTGTTTTTT	CASRGEGGTGELFF
NA	NA	TRBJ1-5	TRBV4-2	TGTGCCAGCAGCCCCATTAACCTTCTTGGTCAGCCCCAGCATTTT	CASSPINLLGQPQHF
many	NA	TRBJ2-3	TRBV6-2/TRBV6-3	TGTGCCAGCAGTTATGGTTTTGGGGGCGCCCGGGCAGATACGCAGTATTTT	CASSYGFGGARADTQYF
NA	NA	TRBJ1-1	TRBV27	TGTGCCAGCAGTCACGGGACCCCCAGTGAAGCTTTCTTT	CASSHGTPSEAFF
few	NA	TRBJ1-4	TRBV6-5	TGTGCCAGCAGTCTAAGGGGACATAATGAAAAACTGTTTTTT	CASSLRGHNEKLFF
few	NA	TRBJ1-4	TRBV7-2	TGTGCCAGCAGCTTAGGGGGGGGCCCTCGGGAAAAACTGTTTTTT	CASSLGGGPREKLFF
NA	TRBD1	TRBJ1-5	TRBV27	TGTGCCAGCAGTTTACGGATGACAGGGTTTCAGCCCCAGCATTTT	CASSLRMTGFQPQHF
many	NA	TRBJ2-2	TRBV19	TGTGCCAGTAGGCAGGGGACCGGGGAGCTGTTTTTT	CASRQGTGELFF
many	NA	TRBJ2-7	TRBV2	TGTGCCAGCAGGCCCGGACAGACCTACGAGCAGTACTTC	CASRPGQTYEQYF
many	TRBD1	TRBJ2-2	TRBV20-1	TGCAGTGCTACCGACAGGGCGAACACCGGGGAGCTGTTTTTT	CSATDRANTGELFF
NA	NA	TRBJ1-2	TRBV6-1	TGTGCCAGCAGTGCGGAGAGAAACTATGGCTACACCTTC	CASSAERNYGYTF
many	NA	TRBJ2-1	TRBV10-3	TGTGCCATCAGTGAGTTTTCAGACAATGAGCAGTTCTTC	CAISEFSDNEQFF
NA	NA	TRBJ1-1	TRBV4-2	TGTGCCAGCAGCCATGGGACGTTGAACACTGAAGCTTTCTTT	CASSHGTLNTEAFF